The 31 T cell receptor beta chains below were found in one sample sequenced in a study of blood T cell repertoires in COVID-19. Generated by immunoSEQ multiplex PCR, the TCRdb table keeps only in-frame clones and is missing some. The top ten clones hold 6% to 6.5% of a sample with roughly 110,000 clones, about 82% of them seen once. Sequencing input: peripheral blood. These TCRs come from a man aged 80 or over with COVID-19, enrolled during active disease.

This clone was recorded once. The J gene is TRBJ1-6, the V gene TRBV6-5; 9 positions agree with TRBD1. CDR3 length equals 15 residues. V lost 9 bases and J lost 10; bases outside the gene matches: 13. Germline loops: CDR1 MNHEY, CDR2 SVGAGI. The CDR3 loop is CASSLAGTGTSPLHF. In DNA form, the CDR3 reads TGTGCCAGTTCTCTCGCCGGGACAGGGACCTCACCCCTCCACTTT.

V usage is TRBV7-2 and J usage is TRBJ1-3; TRBD1 matches 7 bases. The CDR3 has 17 residues. With V trimmed by 0 bases and J by 2 bases, 7 bases remained unmatched. CDR1 and CDR2 from the germline V gene are SGHTA and FQGNSA. CDR3 in DNA: TGTGCCAGCAGCTTAGCGCTAGGCAGGGGGACTGGAAACACCATATATTTT. The encoded protein is CASSLALGRGTGNTIYF.

The V gene is TRBV9, the J gene TRBJ1-3, with 7 bases aligning to TRBD1. The CDR3 covers 16 residues. J was trimmed by 0 bases and V by 3 bases; bases with no gene match: 6. Germline-derived CDR1 and CDR2 are SGDLS and YYNGEE. The CDR3 coding sequence is TGTGCCAGCAGCGCAACAGGGGCTTACTCTGGAAACACCATATATTTT. Protein: CASSATGAYSGNTIYF.

The J gene is TRBJ1-1, the V gene TRBV10-3, with 8 bases aligning to TRBD1. The J segment lost 0 bases and the V segment lost 9 bases, leaving 6 bases of the junction unmatched. The germline V gene has CDR1 ENHRY and CDR2 SYGVKD. The CDR3 is 14 amino acids. Here the CDR3 reads CAILGTGLNTEAFF. Written as DNA, the CDR3 is TGTGCCATTTTGGGGACAGGATTGAACACTGAAGCTTTCTTT.

This clone was observed once. This rearrangement joins TRBV4-1 to TRBJ2-5; 10 bases agree with TRBD2. Germline CDR1 MGHRA, CDR2 YSYEKL. The V segment lost 1 base and the J segment 4 bases; nucleotides outside the gene matches: 12. The CDR3 has 18 amino acids. CDR3 sequence (DNA): TGCGCCAGCAGCCAAGGGCTAGCGGGAGCAGCCCCCCGAGAGACCCAGTACTTC. It encodes CASSQGLAGAAPRETQYF.

This chain uses TRBV2 with TRBJ1-3; the D gene is possibly TRBD1 (5 bases). Trimming took off 8 bases at V and 2 bases at J, with 10 bases between the two ends. CDR3 length: 13 amino acids. From germline, CDR1 is SNHLY and CDR2 FYNNEI. The CDR3 is CASVEGAGNTIYF. CDR3 DNA: TGTGCCAGCGTCGAAGGGGCTGGAAACACCATATATTTT.

The V call is TRBV29-1, the J call TRBJ2-7; D perhaps matches TRBD2 (6 bases). Deletions cut 2 bases from V and 4 bases from J, with 18 bases between. The CDR3 is 15 residues long. CDR1 and CDR2 (germline): SQVTM, ANQGSEA. CDR3 bases: TGCAGCGTTGAATCCGGGAGCCAGTCCAGGTACGAGCAGTACTTC. Protein: CSVESGSQSRYEQYF.

This clone was detected a few times. The chain combines TRBV7-3 with TRBJ2-7, with D possibly matching TRBD1 (6 bases). The germline gives CDR1 SGHTA, CDR2 FQGTGA. V was trimmed by 5 bases and J by 6 bases, leaving 17 bases between them. The CDR3 covers 14 residues. The DNA for the CDR3 is TGTGCCAGCAGCCCACAGGGTTATTTGGGCGAGCAGTACTTC. It yields the protein CASSPQGYLGEQYF.

The chain uses TRBV7-2 and TRBJ1-3, with D possibly matching TRBD1 (5 bases). Germline CDR1 is SGHTA and CDR2 is FQGNSA. This CDR3 has 16 amino acids. V lost 5 bases and J 0 bases, leaving 14 bases between the germline ends. The CDR3 is CASSHRRGFSGNTIYF. The CDR3 DNA is TGTGCCAGCAGCCACCGGCGGGGGTTCTCTGGAAACACCATATATTTT.

This chain joins TRBV4-1 and TRBJ2-5; the D gene is possibly TRBD2 (6 bases). Trimming cost V 4 bases and J 1 base, with 10 bases left between them. CDR3 size: 14 residues. CDR1 and CDR2 from the germline V gene are MGHRA and YSYEKL. The CDR3 protein is CASSPRDFQETQYF. CDR3 nucleotides: TGCGCCAGCAGCCCCCGGGACTTCCAAGAGACCCAGTACTTC.

As to this clone: Germline is not matched at one junction end, which may reflect a read error. The V call is TRBV7-7, the J call TRBJ2-1, with D possibly TRBD2 on 6 matching bases. The CDR3 has 15 amino acids. Germline V gene lookup returns CDR1 SSHAT and CDR2 FNYEAQ (reference sequence). CDR3 nucleotide sequence: TGTGCTAGCAGCTCGACGCGGGGTGGGATGAATGAGCAGTTCTTC. Translating gives CASSSTRGGMNEQFF.

The chain carries TRBV6-1 and TRBJ2-1, with TRBD2 matching 8 bases. The CDR3 spans 16 residues. Germline CDR1 MNHNS, CDR2 SASEGT. Germline trimming cut 2 bases from V and 5 bases from J; bases unmatched to any gene: 8. CDR3 region: CASSELGGRSNNEQFF. The DNA of the CDR3 is TGTGCCAGCAGTGAATTAGGCGGGAGGTCCAACAATGAGCAGTTCTTC.

The V call is TRBV7-8, the J call TRBJ2-7; TRBD2 matches at 10 bases. Germline lookup yields CDR1 SGHVS and CDR2 FQNEAQ. V gave up 0 bases and J gave up 2 bases; unmatched junction bases: 10. The CDR3 totals 18 residues. The CDR3 spells CASSLALDGLAATYEQYF. In DNA, the CDR3 is TGTGCCAGCAGCTTAGCGTTGGATGGACTAGCGGCGACCTACGAGCAGTACTTC.

The chain has TRBV3-1 (or the pseudogene TRBV3-2) and TRBJ1-2; 8 bases are a match to TRBD1. The CDR3 loop spans 14 amino acids. The V gene's germline CDR1 is LGHDT and CDR2 YNNKEL (reference sequence). Trimming removed 6 bases from V and 2 bases from J; junction bases left unmatched: 5. The chain's CDR3 is CASSPRGRNYGYTF. For the CDR3, the DNA is TGTGCCAGCAGTCCCAGGGGGCGCAACTATGGCTACACCTTC.

This clone was observed a handful of times. V usage is TRBV6-2 or TRBV6-3 and J usage is TRBJ2-7, with D perhaps matching TRBD1 (6 bases). Deletions cut 0 bases from V and 6 bases from J, with 12 bases between. The CDR3 contains 14 residues. Germline V lookup: CDR1 MNHEY, CDR2 SVGEGT. CDR3 sequence (DNA): TGTGCCAGCAGTTACTCCTTAGGGGGTGGCGAGCAGTACTTC. It codes for CASSYSLGGGEQYF.

The genes are TRBV4-2 and TRBJ2-1, with TRBD2 matching 8 bases. The CDR3 totals 12 residues. Per germline, CDR1 LGHNA and CDR2 YNFKEQ. J gave up 9 bases and V 4 bases, and 2 bases lay outside the gene matches. Here the CDR3 DNA reads TGTGCCAGCAGCCCGGGAGGGCTTGAGCAGTTCTTC. This sequence encodes CASSPGGLEQFF.

J is TRBJ2-1 and V is TRBV4-1, with 10 bases lining up with TRBD2. This CDR3 has 17 residues. Germline V gene sequence: CDR1 MGHRA, CDR2 YSYEKL. V was clipped by 1 base and J by 10 bases; unmatched bases: 13. The CDR3: CASSQGVGLADLVEQFF. The CDR3 DNA is TGCGCCAGCAGCCAAGGAGTAGGACTAGCGGACCTGGTGGAGCAGTTCTTC.

The chain has TRBV14 and TRBJ1-2; unclear D gene. The germline V gene encodes CDR1 SGHDN and CDR2 FVKESK. Trimming shortened V by 0 bases and J by 7 bases, and 12 bases separated the two germline ends. The length of the CDR3 is 14 residues. The CDR3 sequence: CASSQEGRGGGYTF. The DNA for the CDR3 is TGTGCCAGCAGCCAAGAGGGTCGGGGAGGTGGCTACACCTTC.

The chain uses TRBV19 and TRBJ2-6; 7 bases are a match to TRBD1. The germline V gene encodes CDR1 LNHDA and CDR2 SQIVND (reference sequence). The J segment lost 4 bases and the V segment lost 5 bases, leaving 5 bases of the junction unmatched. This CDR3 contains 15 residues. CDR3 sequence (DNA): TGTGCCAGTAGTCTAACAGGGGTCGGGGCCAACGTCCTGACTTTC. Protein product: CASSLTGVGANVLTF.

The gene calls are TRBV7-9 and TRBJ1-4, with TRBD1 as a possible D gene (5 bases). Germline V gives CDR1 SEHNR, CDR2 FQNEAQ (reference sequence). The CDR3 has 15 residues. V was shortened by 1 base and J by 3 bases, with 9 bases between the two germline ends. The CDR3 nucleotides read TGTGCCAGCAGCTTAGTCGCGGGGCCTAATGAAAAACTGTTTTTT. Translated: CASSLVAGPNEKLFF.

The chain carries TRBV5-6 and TRBJ2-5; 7 bases match TRBD2. The V gene's germline CDR1 is SGHDT and CDR2 YYEEEE. V was clipped by 1 base and J by 7 bases; unmatched bases: 4. The CDR3 is 13 residues long. The CDR3 spells CASSLYQRGTQYF. CDR3 nucleotide sequence: TGTGCCAGCAGCTTGTATCAGCGGGGGACCCAGTACTTC.

J is TRBJ2-4 and V is TRBV6-5; D may be TRBD1 (5 bases). CDR1 is MNHEY and CDR2 is SVGAGI in the germline V gene. V was cut by 6 bases and J by 4 bases, with 16 bases left in between. This CDR3 contains 15 residues. The CDR3 loop is CASRTTVLGKNIQYF. The DNA for the CDR3 is TGTGCCAGCAGGACGACAGTCCTCGGGAAAAACATTCAGTACTTC.

CDR3: CASSGGQNNQPQHF. Here the CDR3 DNA reads TGTGCCAGCAGCGGGGGACAGAACAATCAGCCCCAGCATTTT. This rearrangement joins TRBV9 to TRBJ1-5, with TRBD1 identical over 7 bases. Trimming took 3 bases from V and 3 from J; bases not matched to a gene: 3. Germline V gives CDR1 SGDLS, CDR2 YYNGEE. This CDR3 region has 14 residues.

The chain links TRBV6-6 to TRBJ2-7; tentatively, D is TRBD2 (6 bases). Trimming took off 0 bases at V and 3 bases at J, with 12 bases between the two ends. This CDR3 contains 15 residues. CDR1 is MNHNY, CDR2 SVGAGI, per germline (reference sequence). The DNA of the CDR3 is TGTGCCAGCAGTTACTCGGCGGGAAAAGGCTACGAGCAGTACTTC. Translated: CASSYSAGKGYEQYF.

This clone appeared once. The genes are TRBV12-3 or TRBV12-4 and TRBJ2-1; 10 nucleotides match TRBD2. This CDR3 is 13 amino acids long. J was trimmed by 9 bases and V by 7 bases; bases with no gene match: 6. CDR3 in DNA: TGTGCCAGCAAAGCAGCGGGAGGGGTTGAGCAGTTCTTC. Its translation is CASKAAGGVEQFF.

The rearrangement links TRBV5-1 to TRBJ1-2, with D perhaps matching TRBD1 (6 bases). V dropped 3 bases and J dropped 8 bases, with 11 bases sitting between them. The germline V gene has CDR1 SGHRS and CDR2 YFSETQ. The CDR3 is 12 residues long. CDR3 in DNA: TGCGCCAGCAGCTACAACAGGGAAGGCTACACCTTC. Its protein product is CASSYNREGYTF.

The chain uses TRBV27 and TRBJ2-3; possibly TRBD2 for D (5 bases). Trimming cost V 3 bases and J 2 bases, with 15 bases left between them. Germline V gene sequence: CDR1 MNHEY, CDR2 SMNVEV (reference sequence). This CDR3 has 16 residues. CDR3 nucleotides: TGTGCCAGCAGTTTCTTGAGGGTTGGGCACACAGATACGCAGTATTTT. Translation: CASSFLRVGHTDTQYF.

The chain combines TRBV19 with TRBJ2-2; 7 bases are shared with TRBD1. V gave up 4 bases and J gave up 6 bases; unmatched junction bases: 2. Germline V lookup: CDR1 LNHDA, CDR2 SQIVND (reference sequence). The CDR3 spans 13 residues. This CDR3 is CASSTGTAGELFF. The CDR3, as DNA: TGTGCCAGTAGTACCGGGACAGCCGGGGAGCTGTTTTTT.

The J gene is TRBJ1-4, the V gene TRBV19; perhaps TRBD1 as D (5 bases). Germline V lookup: CDR1 LNHDA, CDR2 SQIVND (reference sequence). The CDR3 loop spans 13 amino acids. The germline V and J ends were trimmed by 6 bases and 5 bases, with 10 bases remaining between them. The CDR3 DNA is TGTGCCAGTAGCTGGGGACTAAATGAAAAACTGTTTTTT. It encodes CASSWGLNEKLFF.

The CDR3 DNA is TGTGCCAGCAGCTTGCCCGGACAGGGGTCATACAATGAGCAGTTCTTC. Its protein is CASSLPGQGSYNEQFF. The chain joins TRBV7-9 to TRBJ2-1, with 9 bases aligning to TRBD1. Trimming at V came to 3 bases and at J to 4 bases, leaving 7 bases not matched to a gene. Germline CDR1 SEHNR, CDR2 FQNEAQ (reference sequence). This CDR3 is 16 amino acids long.

This chain uses TRBV6-5 with TRBJ1-4, with 8 bases fitting TRBD1. CDR3 size: 13 residues. Per the germline V gene, CDR1 is MNHEY and CDR2 is SVGAGI. Unmatched junction bases numbered 6, after V lost 7 bases and J lost 8 bases. The CDR3, as DNA: TGTGCCAGCAAAAGACAGGGGAACGAAAAACTGTTTTTT. This gives the protein CASKRQGNEKLFF.